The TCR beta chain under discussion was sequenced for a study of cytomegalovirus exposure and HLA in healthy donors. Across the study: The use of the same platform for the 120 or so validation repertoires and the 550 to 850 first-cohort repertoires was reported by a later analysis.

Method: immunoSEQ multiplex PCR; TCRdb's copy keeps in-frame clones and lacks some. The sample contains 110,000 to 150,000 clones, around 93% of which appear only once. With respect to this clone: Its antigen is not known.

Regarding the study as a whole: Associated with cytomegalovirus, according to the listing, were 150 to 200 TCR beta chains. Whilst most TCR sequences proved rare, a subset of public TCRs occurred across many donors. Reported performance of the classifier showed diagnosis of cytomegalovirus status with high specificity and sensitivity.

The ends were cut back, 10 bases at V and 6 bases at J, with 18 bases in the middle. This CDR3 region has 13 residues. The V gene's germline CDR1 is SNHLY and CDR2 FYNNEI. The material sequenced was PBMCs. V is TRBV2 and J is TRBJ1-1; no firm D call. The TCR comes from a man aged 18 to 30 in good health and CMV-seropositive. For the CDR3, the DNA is TGTGCCACCCTCACTCGCCTAGGAGCTGAAGCTTTCTTT. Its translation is CATLTRLGAEAFF.